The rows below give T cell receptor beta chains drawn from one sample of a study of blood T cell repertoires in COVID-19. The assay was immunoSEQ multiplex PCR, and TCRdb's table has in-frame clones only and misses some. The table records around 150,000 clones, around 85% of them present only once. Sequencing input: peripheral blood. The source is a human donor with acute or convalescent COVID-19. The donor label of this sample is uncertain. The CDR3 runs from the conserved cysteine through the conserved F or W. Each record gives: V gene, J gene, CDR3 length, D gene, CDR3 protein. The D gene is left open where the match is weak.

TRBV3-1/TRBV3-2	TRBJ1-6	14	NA	CASRAGVHNSPLHF
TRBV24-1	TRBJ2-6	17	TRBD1	CATSEGQGTPGANVLTF
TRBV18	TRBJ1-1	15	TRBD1	CASSSSTGGHTEAFF
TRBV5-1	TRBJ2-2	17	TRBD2	CASSLGRGATNTGELFF
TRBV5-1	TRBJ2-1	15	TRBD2	CASSLELAGTNEQFF
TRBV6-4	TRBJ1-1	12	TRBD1	CASSSGQGGAFF
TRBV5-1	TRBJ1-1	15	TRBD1	CASSPGTGRNTEAFF
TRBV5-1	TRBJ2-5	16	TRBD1	CASSTQPGGGAETQYF
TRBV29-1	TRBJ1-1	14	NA	CSAGTGSGNTEAFF
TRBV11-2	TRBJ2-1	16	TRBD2	CASSSTRGGAYNEQFF
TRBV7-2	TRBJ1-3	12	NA	CASLAEENTIYF
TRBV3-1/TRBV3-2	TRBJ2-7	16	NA	CASSTAGTRSSYEQYF
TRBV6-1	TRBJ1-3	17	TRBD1	CASSEARGQGKFDTIYF
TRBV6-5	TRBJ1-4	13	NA	CASRGTENEKLFF
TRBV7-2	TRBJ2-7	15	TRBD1	CASSPRTGRVYEQYF
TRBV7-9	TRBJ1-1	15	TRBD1	CASSLLDREDTEAFF
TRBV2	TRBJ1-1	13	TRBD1	CASSGDRGTEAFF
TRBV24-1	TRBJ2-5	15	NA	CATSDSTEIQETQYF
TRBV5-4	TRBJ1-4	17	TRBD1	CASSRGQGNLKNEKLFF
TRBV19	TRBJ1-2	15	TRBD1	CASSTKGDSYYGYTF
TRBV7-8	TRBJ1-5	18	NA	CASSLSSILAGGNQPQHF
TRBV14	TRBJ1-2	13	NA	CASSTLAGYGYTF
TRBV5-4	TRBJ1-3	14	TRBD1	CASSLDRGPNTIYF
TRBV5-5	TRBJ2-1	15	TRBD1	CASSLRQGKYNEQFF
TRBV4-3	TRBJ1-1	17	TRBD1	CASSQDPWTGVNTEAFF
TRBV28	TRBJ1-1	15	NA	CASSSLGGVNTEAFF
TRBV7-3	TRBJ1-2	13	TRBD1	CASSFPGGSGYTF
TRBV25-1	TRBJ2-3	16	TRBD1	CASSEDRGGVTDTQYF
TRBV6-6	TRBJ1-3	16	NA	CASSYDSRVSGNTIYF
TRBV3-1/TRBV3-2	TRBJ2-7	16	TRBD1	CASSQSGQGRPYEQYF
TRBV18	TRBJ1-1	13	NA	CASSGTMNTEAFF
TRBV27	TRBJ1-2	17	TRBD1	CASSLYGQGASFYGYTF
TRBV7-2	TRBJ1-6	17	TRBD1	CASSFRRGDRENSPLHF
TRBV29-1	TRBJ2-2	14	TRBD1	CSVRTGLNTGELFF
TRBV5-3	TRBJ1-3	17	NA	CARSLQGRTSSGNTIYF
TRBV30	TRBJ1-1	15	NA	CAWGRVWPMNTEAFF
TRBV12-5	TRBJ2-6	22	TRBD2	CASGLLPPGLAGGSSGANVLTF